Presented here are 12 T cell receptor beta chains from one specimen sequenced in a study of CD8 T cells in Susac syndrome. Roughly 0.45 to 1 ug RNA was reverse transcribed with random hexamers. From the immunoSEQ multiplex PCR reads, TCRdb called clonotypes with MiXCR, one entry per CDR3 protein. The sample lists roughly 150,000 distinct CDR3 sequences, around 95% occurring once. The sequencing sample was made of CD8+ T cells from PBMCs. The receptors shown here come from a human donor with multiple sclerosis.

This sequence joins TRBV29-1 and TRBJ2-1, with TRBD2 matching over 11 bases. Trimming at V came to 7 bases and at J to 3 bases, leaving 8 bases not matched to a gene. This CDR3 region has 15 residues. CDR1 is SQVTM, CDR2 ANQGSEA, per germline. CDR3 region: CSGVAGGKIYNEQFF. CDR3 in DNA: TGCAGCGGTGTAGCGGGGGGGAAAATCTACAATGAGCAGTTCTTC.

This chain connects TRBV7-9 to TRBJ2-3; a possible D gene is TRBD2 (7 bases). Trimming shortened V by 5 bases and J by 4 bases, and 16 bases separated the two germline ends. Germline V gene sequence: CDR1 SEHNR, CDR2 FQNEAQ (reference sequence). CDR3 length: 15 amino acids. The CDR3 region has the DNA TGTGCCAGCAGCCCCCGGTGGGAGGGGGCAGATACGCAGTATTTT. Its protein is CASSPRWEGADTQYF.

The chain joins TRBV11-2 to TRBJ1-1, with 9 bases identical to TRBD1. The V and J ends lost 5 bases and 4 bases, in that order; junction bases with no gene match: 11. Looked up from germline, CDR1 is SGHAT and CDR2 is FQNNGV. This CDR3 is 16 amino acids long. CDR3 in amino acids: CASSPLQGAMSTEAFF. CDR3 sequence (DNA): TGTGCCAGCAGCCCTTTACAGGGGGCGATGAGCACTGAAGCTTTCTTT.

The CDR3 sequence is CASSEATPTDTQYF. The CDR3 bases are TGTGCCAGCAGCGAAGCCACTCCCACAGATACGCAGTATTTT. The chain has TRBV3-1 and TRBJ2-3; D unresolved. The CDR3 covers 14 residues. CDR1 and CDR2 (germline): LGHDT, YNNKEL (reference sequence). Trimming left V 5 bases short and J 2 bases short, with 11 bases between.

This rearrangement joins TRBV7-8 to TRBJ1-2, with D hard to call. CDR1 is SGHVS and CDR2 is FQNEAQ in the germline V gene. V was cut by 1 base and J by 8 bases, with 20 bases left in between. CDR3 length: 16 residues. The CDR3 spells CASSLGGRIPYGGYTF. CDR3 nucleotides: TGTGCCAGCAGCTTAGGAGGACGGATCCCCTATGGGGGCTACACCTTC.

V usage is TRBV3-1 and J usage is TRBJ2-7; perhaps TRBD2 as D (5 bases). The V end was cut by 1 base, the J end by 3 bases, with 10 bases between. Germline V gives CDR1 LGHDT, CDR2 YNNKEL (reference sequence). The CDR3 spans 14 residues. This CDR3 is CASSQVRVNYEQYF. For the CDR3, the DNA is TGTGCCAGCAGCCAAGTGCGGGTCAACTACGAGCAGTACTTC.

V usage is TRBV15 and J usage is TRBJ2-3, with 10 bases fitting TRBD2. Trimming at V came to 3 bases and at J to 4 bases, leaving 7 bases not matched to a gene. CDR3 length equals 16 residues. CDR1 LNHNV and CDR2 YYDKDF come from the germline V gene (reference sequence). CDR3 nucleotides: TGTGCCACCAGCAGCGAGCGGGGGGGCCCCGCAGATACGCAGTATTTT. The encoded protein is CATSSERGGPADTQYF.

The rearrangement joins TRBV27 to TRBJ1-5; D perhaps matches TRBD1 (5 bases). V dropped 5 bases and J dropped 3 bases, with 17 bases sitting between them. The CDR3 sequence is 16 residues long. Germline V gives CDR1 MNHEY, CDR2 SMNVEV (reference sequence). CDR3 DNA: TGTGCCAGCAGTCCCAGGACCGGGGCCCCCAATCAGCCCCAGCATTTT. Its translation: CASSPRTGAPNQPQHF.

The chain carries TRBV6-2 or TRBV6-3 and TRBJ2-7, with D hard to call. CDR1 is MNHEY, CDR2 SVGEGT, per germline. V was pared by 6 bases and J by 2 bases, with 8 bases between. CDR3 size: 12 residues. CDR3 nucleotide sequence: TGTGCCAGCAGGACAATTCCCTACGAGCAGTACTTC. It encodes CASRTIPYEQYF.

This clonotype appeared a single time. V and J are TRBV4-2 and TRBJ2-6; 7 bases fit TRBD1. Germline-derived CDR1 and CDR2 are LGHNA and YNFKEQ. The V gene end was trimmed by 6 bases and the J gene end by 0 bases; junction bases not matched to a gene: 20. This CDR3 comprises 21 residues. CDR3 nucleotide sequence: TGTGCCAGCAGTATCCGACAGGGTAGTAAGGTACGGGGCTCTGGGGCCAACGTCCTGACTTTC. This sequence encodes CASSIRQGSKVRGSGANVLTF.

The CDR3 DNA is TGTGCCAGCAGCGTAGGGACTAGCTCTGAGCAGTTCTTC. Protein sequence: CASSVGTSSEQFF. The V and J genes are TRBV9 and TRBJ2-1; 8 bases agree with TRBD2. The CDR3 runs to 13 residues. Germline V lookup: CDR1 SGDLS, CDR2 YYNGEE. V gave up 0 bases and J gave up 9 bases; unmatched junction bases: 2.

The chain carries TRBV6-5 and TRBJ1-5; possibly TRBD1 for D (6 bases). This CDR3 is 20 amino acids long. The V end lost 0 bases, the J end lost 0 bases, and 21 bases lay between the germline ends. Germline V gene lookup returns CDR1 MNHEY and CDR2 SVGAGI. CDR3 sequence reads: CASSYSRDTEYSFSNQPQHF. CDR3 coding DNA: TGTGCCAGCAGTTACTCGAGGGACACAGAATACTCGTTTAGCAATCAGCCCCAGCATTTT.